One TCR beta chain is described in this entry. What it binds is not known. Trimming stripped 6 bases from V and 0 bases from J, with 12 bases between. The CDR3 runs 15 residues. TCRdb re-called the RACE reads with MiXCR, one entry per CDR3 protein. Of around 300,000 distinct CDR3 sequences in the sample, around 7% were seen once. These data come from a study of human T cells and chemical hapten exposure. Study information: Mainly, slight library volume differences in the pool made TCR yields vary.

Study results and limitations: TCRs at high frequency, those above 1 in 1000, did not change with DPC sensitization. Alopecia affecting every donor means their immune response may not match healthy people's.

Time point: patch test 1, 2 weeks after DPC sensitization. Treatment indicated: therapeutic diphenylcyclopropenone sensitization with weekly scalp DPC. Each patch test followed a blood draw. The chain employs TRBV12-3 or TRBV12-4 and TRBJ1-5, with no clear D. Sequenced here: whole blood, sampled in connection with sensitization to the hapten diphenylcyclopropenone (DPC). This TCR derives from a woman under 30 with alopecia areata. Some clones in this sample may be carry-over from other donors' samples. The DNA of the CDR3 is TGTGCCAGCAGCGCGGACGGCCATAGCAATCAGCCCCAGCATTTT. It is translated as CASSADGHSNQPQHF.